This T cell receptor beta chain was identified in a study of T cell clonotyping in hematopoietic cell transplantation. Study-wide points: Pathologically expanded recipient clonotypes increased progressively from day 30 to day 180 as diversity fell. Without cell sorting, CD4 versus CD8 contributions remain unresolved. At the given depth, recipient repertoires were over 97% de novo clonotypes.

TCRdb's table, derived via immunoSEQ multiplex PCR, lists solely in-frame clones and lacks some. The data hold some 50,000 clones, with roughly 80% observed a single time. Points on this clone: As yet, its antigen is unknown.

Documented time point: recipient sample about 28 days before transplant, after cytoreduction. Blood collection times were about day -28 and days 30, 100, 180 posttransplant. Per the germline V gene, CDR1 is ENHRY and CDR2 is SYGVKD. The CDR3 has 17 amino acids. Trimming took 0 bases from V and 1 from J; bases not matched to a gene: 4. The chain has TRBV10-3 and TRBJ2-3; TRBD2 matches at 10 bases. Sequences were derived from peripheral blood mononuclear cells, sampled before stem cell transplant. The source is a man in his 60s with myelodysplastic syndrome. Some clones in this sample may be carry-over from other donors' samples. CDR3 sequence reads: CAISESITSGGTDTQYF. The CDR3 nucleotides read TGTGCCATCAGTGAGTCGATAACTAGCGGGGGCACAGATACGCAGTATTTT.